The clone carrying this TCR beta chain occurred many times. The antigen remains undetermined. This record comes from a study of T-cell reconstitution after alpha-beta-depleted transplantation in children. Findings and caveats of the study: A year had passed since transplant, and T-cell counts and diversity by then came mostly from newly produced T cells.

The TCRbeta library incorporated unique molecular identifiers. TCRdb recomputed calls from the PCR reads with MiXCR, one row per CDR3 protein. This sample has about 160,000 distinct CDR3 sequences; 11% occur once, and the top ten carry roughly 13%. Germline lookup yields CDR1 SGHKS and CDR2 YYEKEE (reference sequence). The CDR3 spans 13 residues. V dropped 7 bases and J dropped 4 bases, with 14 bases sitting between them. The receptor was isolated from a boy aged 2 to 9 with acute myeloid leukemia, due to receive a stem cell transplant. The sequencing here drew on PBMCs, taken before TCRalphabeta/CD19-depleted stem cell transplant. This chain links TRBV5-5 with TRBJ2-5; maybe TRBD1 (6 bases). CDR3 DNA: TGTGCCAGCTCCAACAGGGCGGTAGAGACCCAGTACTTC. Amino acid sequence: CASSNRAVETQYF.